This T cell receptor (beta chain) was profiled in a study of cytomegalovirus exposure and HLA in healthy donors (dated by TCRdb to the late 2010s). As for the study more broadly: An earlier analysis of about 530 of the donors reported approximately 260 Gb of sequence data and 100 million to 120 million unique TCR beta sequences obtained from approximately 180 million T cells. Both class I and class II loci were covered by HLA typing, at four-digit resolution. In a later analysis, previously published TCR beta repertoires from 550 to 700 donors were re-analyzed and high-resolution HLA genotyping was added so that TCR occurrence patterns could be studied. Of the roughly 390 genotyped donors, 70% to 90% were placed in the genetic ancestry cluster associated with self-reported Caucasian donors. Rather than drawing on any new phenotypic data, the later analysis identified candidate immune exposures from TCR beta sequences and the way those sequences occurred across donors. The study was designed to test whether signatures of past pathogen exposure could be identified by cataloging public T cell receptors. Because of strong linkage in the cohort, roughly five DR-DQ haplotypes were treated as single units for association and clustering. In addition to the first cohort of approximately 670 subjects, a separate validation cohort of 130 or so different subjects was used. Every repertoire in the discovery cohort had been generated on one and the same sequencing platform. High-throughput TCR immunosequencing, statistical association of individual TCRs with disease status, and machine learning were combined to predict cytomegalovirus infection status. Typing coverage varied by locus: roughly 620-640 donors for A, B, C, DRB1 and DQB1; about 520 for DQA1; about 570 for DPA1; more than 450 for DPB1. In an earlier analysis of 550 to 700 of the donors, high-throughput TCR beta sequencing was used to judge whether each TCR beta V gene segment behaved as functional or pseudogenic. Among about 410 genotyped donors of the cohort, an average of roughly 230,000 unique TCR beta nucleotide sequences was sequenced per donor, of which about 20% were non-productive. Using immunosequencing, the study profiled T cell repertoires from fewer than 700 subjects and related those repertoires to cytomegalovirus serostatus. Donor age, sex, ethnicity and CMV serostatus were compiled alongside the repertoire data. An early release covering more than 500 HLA-typed donors comprised roughly 300 gigabases of sequencing data and approximately 85 million unique TCR sequences. In a later genetic analysis, genome-wide SNP genotypes for about three fifths of the 666 donors were used, and that subset was treated as a discovery cohort. The paper as a whole reports these results and caveats: Strong co-occurrence of HLA alleles, especially DR and DQ, made assigning TCR associations to individual alleles difficult. The study listed 170 or so TCR beta chains as associated with cytomegalovirus. The 87-base-pair reads could not distinguish some IMGT-functional V segments, including TRBV6-2 and TRBV6-3, so those segments were excluded. The earlier analysis of approximately 560 of the donors excluded roughly 16 rarely observed V segments, including chromosome 9 orphons, because counts were too low. In a later genetic analysis, a missense DCLRE1C variant was associated with V-gene and J-gene trimming of TCR beta chains, and the association was replicated in an independent cohort. In a later analysis, TCR association rates were found to vary across HLA loci, with the most associated TCRs seen for DRB1 alleles and the fewest for HLA-C alleles. In a later analysis, HLA-associated TCR beta chains showed more clonal expansion and lower generation probabilities than non-associated chains that were equally common. A group of highly shared sequence variants was considered likely to be a technical artifact of the sequencing pipeline. The presence/absence analyses assumed that sequencing depth was roughly uniform across donors, and that assumption may not be true. The authors suggested that the approach could potentially be extended to other disease states and immunological phenotypes. A later analysis found that most CMV-associated TCR beta chains appeared HLA-restricted, with HLA associations seemingly driven largely by CMV exposure. The classifier was reported to diagnose cytomegalovirus status with high specificity and sensitivity in both the original and validation cohorts. Because HLA typing was missing for some donors at each locus, association tests included only the typed subset. In a later analysis, some 17,000 TCR beta sequences were associated with specific HLA alleles at a false discovery rate of 0.05. The only immune exposure information available for the cohort was CMV serostatus. Linkage disequilibrium might explain the correlated functional status among segregating V segments, but an unknown experimental factor could not be ruled out. Three of the identified cytomegalovirus-associated TCR beta chains were confirmed in vitro to be specific for cytomegalovirus antigens. Broadly in line with IMGT annotations, most TCR beta V segments showed up in productive rearrangements about 90% or about 30% of the time in an earlier analysis of roughly 590 of the donors. In a later genetic analysis, fewer N-insertions in productive TCRs were reported among donors in an Asian-associated ancestry cluster than the 666-donor mean. A later analysis reported that several top co-occurrence clusters appeared linked to parvovirus B19, influenza, CMV and Epstein-Barr virus. While some public TCRs were present in many individuals, most TCR sequences turned up only very rarely across donors. A further reported finding was that TCR beta sequences accurately predicted the HLA-A and HLA-B alleles for most subjects in the first cohort. Only TCR beta chains were sequenced in this cohort, and the absence of alpha or paired-chain data limited detectable features.

In total, around 600 healthy bone marrow donors made up the cohort. At the time of sampling, all cohort members were nominally healthy, though unrecorded immune exposures were likely present. The donor was CMV seropositive and belonged to the group of a few hundred seropositive cohort members. A peripheral blood sample was provided by each donor, and peripheral blood mononuclear cells were used for TCR beta sequencing. The Qiagen DNeasy Blood Extraction Kit was used to extract genomic DNA from the blood cell samples. The CDR3, cysteine through phenylalanine, is 15 amino acids long. Only the CDR3 part of the read is kept: 45 bases, read in frame from the first base. According to the germline V gene (reference sequence), CDR1 reads LNHDA and CDR2 reads SQIVND. The germline ends are 12 bases apart after V is trimmed by 1 base and J by 3 bases. The method was the immunoSEQ multiplex PCR assay. For the multiplex PCR, a mixture combining 60 forward primers for TCR Vbeta segments and 13 reverse primers for TCR Jbeta segments was used. The CDR3 region of rearranged TCR beta genes was amplified from genomic DNA by a multiplex PCR assay. The amplified TCR beta libraries were sequenced on the Illumina HiSeq System as 87-base-pair reads. The study's own analysis went as follows. A later analysis counted about 80 million unique TCR beta chains across the roughly 700 repertoires, and 10 million to 11 million of these chains were shared by at least two donors. A nearest-neighbor algorithm error-corrected the raw reads and collapsed the reads into unique sequences, merging closely related sequences to remove PCR and sequencing errors. CDR3 sequences were aligned to IMGT reference sequences to assign V, D and J gene segments. For a sequence to be retained, at least a six-nucleotide match to both a V gene segment and a J gene segment was required. Rearrangements were called productive when the CDR3 lacked stop codons and stayed in frame with V and J; all others were non-productive. CDR3 was defined according to IMGT convention as the region running from the second conserved V-encoded cysteine to the conserved J-encoded phenylalanine. The earlier analysis of some 540 of the donors excluded any sequence lacking an unambiguous match to a single V gene segment. An earlier analysis of fewer than 750 of the donors classified V segments as functional when productive rearrangements were above 56.7% and as segregating when the standard deviation between donors was above 5%. A statistical classification framework was developed to diagnose cytomegalovirus status using the catalog of TCR beta chain sequences. In a later analysis, V and J genes were assigned by comparing TCR nucleotide sequences against IMGT/GENE-DB human TR gene sequences. A later analysis assigned CDR3 sequences and most-parsimonious VDJ recombination scenarios with the TCRdist pipeline. A later analysis defined each TCR beta chain by its CDR3 amino acid sequence plus V-gene family, and excluded reads lacking a unique V-gene family. To address suspected cross-contamination and a sequencing artifact, a later analysis removed under 600 highly shared, low-generation-probability nucleotide sequences. For each public chain, a later analysis derived a clonal expansion index from normalized ranks of inferred template counts within each repertoire. In a later analysis, generation probabilities were computed with a VDJ recombination model fitted to out-of-frame rearrangements, and the resulting probabilities were checked against IGoR. In a later analysis, hypergeometric tests were used to score TCR-TCR, TCR-HLA and TCR-CMV co-occurrence, with a repertoire-size bias correction applied to TCR pairs. False discovery rates were estimated in a later analysis by permuting HLA or CMV assignments 20 times. A later analysis grouped co-occurring TCRs with DBSCAN, adding TCRdist sequence similarity when clustering within HLA-allele-positive subsets. For co-occurrence clustering, repertoires with fewer than 30,000 or more than 120,000 public chains were excluded, along with roughly 5 repertoires with anomalous nucleotide sharing. Drawn from immuneACCESS, this table holds only the in-frame rearrangements with V and J called that TCRdb kept. Clones are partly lost; checked studies trace under half to an unresolved V gene and leave the rest unexplained. The DNA gave D and trimming, while V, J and clone size come from that table. In this sample the table shows about 200,000 clones, around 86% of which occur a single time. The ten largest clones take up 5.5% to 7% of the sample.

In regard to this clone: No cognate antigen has been identified for it. No per-base quality is available; no much larger clone lies one base away.

The material sequenced was PBMCs. The rearrangement joined TRBV19 to TRBJ1-2; D gene: possibly TRBD1, on 6 matching bases. The TCR comes from a woman aged 50 to 60 in good health and CMV-seropositive. CDR3 reads: CASSIGQENHYGYTF. The nucleotides are TGTGCCAGTAGTATAGGACAGGAAAACCACTATGGCTACACCTTC.